A selection of T cell receptor beta chains follows, all from one sample in a study of blood T cells in healthy people across ages. Using its own MiXCR run on the 5' RACE reads, TCRdb lists one record per CDR3 protein. Of roughly 1.5 million distinct CDR3 sequences listed, roughly two fifths are singletons. Sequenced material: blood. These receptors were obtained from a woman aged 18-29 years in good health. CDR3s include the opening cysteine and the closing phenylalanine or tryptophan. Fields, in order: D gene, V gene, J gene, clone size, CDR3 DNA, CDR3 protein. The D gene is left open where the match is weak. Rows may omit the clone size; those that give it use once, few, many or a size class.

>TRBD1|TRBV6-5|TRBJ2-3|.
TGTGCCAGCAGCACGACAGGGATCGGGACAGATACGCAGTATTTT
CASSTTGIGTDTQYF
>TRBD1|TRBV5-1|TRBJ1-1|.
TGCGCCAGCAGCTTTCCAGGGGGGCACACTGAAGCTTTCTTT
CASSFPGGHTEAFF
>.|TRBV6-1|TRBJ1-1|.
TGTGCCAGCAGTGAAGGACAGCGCTACACTGAAGCTTTCTTT
CASSEGQRYTEAFF
>.|TRBV7-2|TRBJ2-5|.
TGTGCCAGCAGCCCTAGGGCTGGGGTATGGGAGACCCAGTACTTC
CASSPRAGVWETQYF
>.|TRBV4-3|TRBJ2-1|.
TGCGCCAGCAGCCAAGACGGGGCAGCCTCCTACAATGAGCAGTTCTTC
CASSQDGAASYNEQFF
>TRBD2|TRBV11-2|TRBJ2-7|few
TGTGCCAGCAGTCGAGACTGGGGGGGTGGCTCCTACGAGCAGTACTTC
CASSRDWGGGSYEQYF
>.|TRBV7-9|TRBJ1-2|.
TGTGCCAGCAGCTTAGCCGCGACAGGAGATCAGAACTATGGCTACACCTTC
CASSLAATGDQNYGYTF
>.|TRBV6-2/TRBV6-3|TRBJ1-5|few
TGTGCCAGCAGTCCCAGACCGGGGGGTCAGCCCCAGCATTTT
CASSPRPGGQPQHF
>.|TRBV20-1|TRBJ1-6|.
TGCAGTGCTAGAGGAAGGAGCTCCTATAATTCACCCCTCCACTTT
CSARGRSSYNSPLHF
>.|TRBV20-1|TRBJ2-7|once
TGCAGTGTCCCCTCCGGTTACGAGCAGTACTTC
CSVPSGYEQYF